The sequence of this T cell receptor (beta chain) was determined in a study of shared clonotypes between healthy human individuals (dated by TCRdb to 2018 to 2021). For the study in its entirety: The cohort comprised a couple of women and a few men aged 18 to 49 years. The study deeply sequenced blood TCR repertoires of five healthy adults to estimate repertoire size and the extent of clonotype sharing between individuals. To increase sequencing depth and limit assay-specific biases, different laboratories used diverse techniques to prepare libraries and sequence TCR repertoires. Each donor's leukapheresis produced roughly between roughly 0.85 and 9.5 billion PBMCs. For each donor, CD4 naive and CD4 memory were each given three plates, CD8 naive was given two plates, and CD8 memory was given one plate.

The germline V gene encodes CDR1 MGHDK and CDR2 SYGVNS. Trimming costs V 3 bases and J 6 bases, and their ends lie 12 bases apart. From the cysteine through the phenylalanine, the CDR3 covers 14 amino acids. Only the CDR3 DNA is retained, 42 bases long and in frame from the first base. For the CD8 naive samples, CD45RO-negative cells were positively selected for CCR7, yielding a CD45RA+CCR7+ population from which TemRA cells were excluded. Healthy HIV-negative adults with no recently reported acute infections or vaccinations were included as donors. Only Caucasian adults living in Nashville, Tennessee, USA were represented among the donors. After blood collection by leukapheresis, PBMCs were isolated using Ficoll-Histopaque density gradient centrifugation and then cryopreserved in the vapor phase of liquid nitrogen. Analytical flow cytometry was used to check the purity and quantity of every magnetically sorted T cell population. Genomic DNA was isolated from every sorted fraction and measured by UV absorbance on a Nanodrop 2000c.

The full study reports these points: Larger estimated clonotype richness was generally found for naive subsets than for memory subsets. Rarefaction of sorted-subset datasets indicated incomplete sequencing despite the large sequencing depth. About 5% of naive CD4, 3.5% of naive CD8, approximately 2.2% of memory CD4, and approximately 0.4% of memory CD8 clonotypes were shared across four donors. Because the study included only a small number of donors, the genetic and exposure-history diversity represented was limited. Pairwise subsampling led to the expectation that sequencing depth would affect the degree of clonotype sharing among donors. Sampling was restricted to blood, and TCR repertoires in tissues likely differ from the TCR repertoires found in blood. Compared with non-shared clonotypes, clonotypes shared by all four sorted-subset donors had higher generation probabilities.

For this clone: What antigen it recognizes has not been identified. Base-call qualities are not available, and no considerably larger clone is one nucleotide away.

TCR CDR3 regions were amplified from genomic DNA by multiplex PCR using the deep immunoSEQ assay. Genomic DNA extracted from each cell subset was distributed evenly over all wells of several immunoSEQ 96-well plates, and each plate served as one replicate. Each replicate PCR for sorted subsets received about 180 ng genomic DNA, equal to tens of thousands of T cell genomes. Purified libraries were quantified with a Qubit 3.0 fluorometer, sized on a Bioanalyzer 2100, and re-quantified with the KAPA Library Quantification kit. Every immunoSEQ 96-well plate was sequenced on a separate single-read 150-cycle Illumina NextSeq 550 flow cell. The authors' analysis ran thus. The immunoSEQ output contained only junctional sequences without quality scores, so filtering could not match that applied to full-length reads. Sequences were annotated with PyIR, a Python wrapper for IgBLAST v1.9, using IMGT germline references to assign V/J genes and CDR3. Reads were removed for weak V/J assignments (E-value above 1e-6), missing CDR3, stop codons, out-of-frame junctions, or ambiguous translated residues. A V3J clonotype was defined by an identical inferred V gene, J gene, and CDR3 amino acid sequence. Percentage overlap between repertoires was computed as shared unique clonotypes divided by the size of the smaller repertoire. Repertoire richness was assessed with RTK rarefaction, the Chao1 estimator, and Recon v2.1 estimates of unobserved clonotypes. OLGA was used to compute generation probabilities for all TCRbeta clonotypes that the gDNA method yielded from four donors. TCRdb took over this immuneACCESS table, retaining in-frame rearrangements with V and J assigned. Such tables are incomplete; in checked studies, under half of the missing clones stem from an unresolved V gene, and the remainder is unexplained. Clone size and V and J calls were adopted from that table, with D and trimming inferred from the DNA. This sample holds roughly 810,000 clones; around 96% were observed only once. The leading ten clones occupy about 0.25% of the sample.

The receptor was derived from a man aged 30 to 39 in good health. The chain uses TRBV25-1 and TRBJ1-5, with the D gene not confidently named. The sequenced sample was naive CD8+ T cells sorted from blood. Read against the paper, the sample's cell subset or site label means: CD45RA+CCR7+. The CDR3 reads CASSDFSDSQPQHF. Here is the DNA: TGTGCCAGCAGTGATTTCTCAGATAGTCAGCCCCAGCATTTT.